Presented here are 3 T cell receptor beta chains from one specimen sequenced in a study of identical twins. TCRdb reanalysed the 5' RACE reads using MiXCR and keeps one entry per CDR3 protein. The sample yields about 460,000 distinct CDR3 sequences, around 14% seen once. The same sample was also studied in work on yellow fever vaccine responses in identical twins.

What was sequenced was CD4+ T cells sorted from blood. Every receptor here comes from a woman under 30 in good health.

This clonotype was seen ten or more times. This chain links TRBV6-1 with TRBJ2-1; D is possibly TRBD2 (6 bases). Germline loops: CDR1 MNHNS, CDR2 SASEGT. The germline V and J ends were trimmed by 7 bases and 6 bases, with 25 bases remaining between them. The CDR3 is 17 amino acids. The CDR3 bases are TGTGCCAGCACCAAAGGGACTGCGGCGGTTCGGGGCAATGAGCAGTTCTTC. Amino acid sequence: CASTKGTAAVRGNEQFF.

This clonotype occurred many times. The CDR3, as DNA: TGTGCCAGCAGTCAGCGGGAGTTACGCACAGATACGCAGTATTTT. Translated, it gives CASSQRELRTDTQYF. The chain has TRBV12-3 or TRBV12-4 and TRBJ2-3; 8 nucleotides align to TRBD2. The CDR3 covers 15 residues. V dropped 5 bases and J dropped 1; count of bases not matched to a gene: 5.

In its sample, this clonotype was seen a few times. The chain employs TRBV4-3 and TRBJ2-7; TRBD2 matches 12 bases. The CDR3 has 19 amino acids. The germline CDR1 and CDR2 sequences are LGHNA and YSLEER. The ends lost 4 bases at V and 5 bases at J; junction bases unmatched: 18. CDR3 sequence (DNA): TGCGCCAGCAGCCTAGACCCAGTCCCTAGCGGGAGGGCCAGCGACGAGCAGTACTTC. This gives the protein CASSLDPVPSGRASDEQYF.